Given below is one TCR beta chain in context. The antigen is not known. Libraries were prepared by immunoSEQ multiplex PCR; TCRdb keeps only in-frame clonotypes and omits some of them. This table holds under 1,100,000 clones, more than 65% found once. This sample was taken from a study of shared clonotypes between healthy human individuals. The wider study: Three CD4 naive, three CD4 memory, two CD8 naive and one CD8 memory plate were used per donor. Study conclusions and caveats: Among several donors, about 4.6% of naive CD4 clonotypes were found in common. The low donor count limited represented genetic and exposure-history diversity. Rarefaction showed that sequencing of sorted subsets was incomplete (despite large depth).

J was trimmed by 3 bases and V by 5 bases; bases with no gene match: 8. The CDR3 consists of 15 residues. Germline loops: CDR1 SEHNR, CDR2 FQNEAQ (reference sequence). This sequence originates from a man in his late teens or twenties in good health. Sequenced sample: memory CD4+ T cells sorted from blood. This sample's subset: CD45RA-negative fraction. This rearrangement joins TRBV7-9 to TRBJ2-5; the match to TRBD2 covers 8 bases. The CDR3 sequence: CASSLRLTSEETQYF. CDR3 in DNA: TGTGCCAGCAGCCTTCGGTTGACTAGCGAAGAGACCCAGTACTTC. The variable domain in full, completed from reference TRBV7-9 and TRBJ2-5, reads DTGVSQNPRHKITKRGQNVTFRCDPISEHNRLYWYRQTLGQGPEFLTYFQNEAQLEKSRLLSDRFSAERPKGSFSTLEIQRTEQGDSAMYLCASSLRLTSEETQYFGPGTRLLVL.